This TCR beta chain derives from a study of blood T cell repertoires in COVID-19. Here immunoSEQ multiplex PCR was the method, and the copy in TCRdb shows in-frame clones only, minus some. This sample carries roughly 88,000 clones, just over 90% of them seen once, and the ten largest clones take 3% to 4%. This CDR3 has 14 amino acids. With 0 bases removed from V and 6 bases from J, the gap between germline ends came to 10 bases. The V gene's germline CDR1 is SGHRS and CDR2 YFSETQ. The chain has TRBV5-1 and TRBJ1-5; D is unresolved. The sequence came from a woman between 50 and 59 years old in a cohort sampled during active COVID-19. Sequencing was carried out using peripheral blood. CDR3 residues: CASSLAEGGQPQHF. The CDR3 coding sequence is TGCGCCAGCAGCTTGGCCGAAGGAGGTCAGCCCCAGCATTTT.